Listed below are T cell receptor beta chains from one sample, sequenced in a study of CD8 T cells in Susac syndrome. Via MiXCR, TCRdb re-called the immunoSEQ multiplex PCR reads, giving one row per CDR3 protein. The sample has 160,000 or so distinct CDR3 sequences, about 94% seen once; the top ten hold around 0.21%. The sample comprised CD8+ T cells from PBMCs. These receptors were collected from a human donor with multiple sclerosis. The CDR3 runs from the conserved cysteine through the conserved F or W. The order of the fields is V gene, J gene, D gene, CDR3 length, CDR3 DNA, CDR3 protein. A D gene is named only where the DNA matches it firmly.

>TRBV27|TRBJ2-2|.|15
TGTGCCAGCAGTTTTGGGGGAAAGGGGGCCGGGGAGCTGTTTTTT
CASSFGGKGAGELFF
>TRBV27|TRBJ1-1|.|13
TGTGCCAGCAGTTTCGTGGGGAACACTGAAGCTTTCTTT
CASSFVGNTEAFF
>TRBV13|TRBJ2-1|TRBD2|16
TGTGCCAGCATCAATAGCGGGAGGAGCTCCTACAATGAGCAGTTCTTC
CASINSGRSSYNEQFF
>TRBV6-1|TRBJ2-5|.|15
TGTGCCAGCAGTGAAGTTATAAAGATCCCAGAGACCCAGTACTTC
CASSEVIKIPETQYF
>TRBV6-1|TRBJ1-5|.|15
TGTGCCAGCAGTGAACACGGGGTTAGCAATCAGCCCCAGCATTTT
CASSEHGVSNQPQHF
>TRBV2|TRBJ1-2|.|11
TGTGCCAGCAGACCCGAGGGGGGCCCCGTCTTC
CASRPEGGPVF
>TRBV13|TRBJ2-5|.|15
TGTGCCAGCAGCCTCCGGGAGAGGGGGCAAGAGACCCAGTACTTC
CASSLRERGQETQYF
>TRBV7-2|TRBJ1-6|.|13
TGTGCCAGCAGCTTAAGGGACTTGTCACCCCTCCACTTT
CASSLRDLSPLHF
>TRBV5-1|TRBJ2-1|.|15
TGCGCCAGCAGCAGCCACAGTAGCTCCTACAATGAGCAGTTCTTC
CASSSHSSSYNEQFF
>TRBV29-1|TRBJ1-2|.|10
TGCAGCGTTGAGGACTATGGCTACACCTTC
CSVEDYGYTF
>TRBV12-3/TRBV12-4|TRBJ2-1|TRBD2|16
TGTGCCAGCAGTCCCCGCGGGGGGGAGGACTACAATGAGCAGTTCTTC
CASSPRGGEDYNEQFF
>TRBV3-1|TRBJ2-5|TRBD1|15
TGTGCCAGCAGCGCCGACAGGGGGCGGCGGGAGACCCAGTACTTC
CASSADRGRRETQYF
>TRBV9|TRBJ1-2|.|17
TGTGCCAGCAGCGTAGGTAAACAGGTCCTAGCTAACTATGGCTACACCTTC
CASSVGKQVLANYGYTF
>TRBV20-1|TRBJ2-7|TRBD1|16
TGCAGTGCTAGAGATCAGGGGGCGGGACGCCACTACGAGCAGTACTTC
CSARDQGAGRHYEQYF
>TRBV12-3/TRBV12-4|TRBJ2-1|.|14
TGTGCCAGCAGACCACCGGGTGGCCACAATGAGCAGTTCTTC
CASRPPGGHNEQFF
>TRBV20-1|TRBJ2-7|.|13
TGCAGTGCTCGATTGACGGGGACCTACGAGCAGTACTTC
CSARLTGTYEQYF
>TRBV12-3/TRBV12-4|TRBJ1-1|.|14
TGTGCCAGCAGGCCGGGGGGAAGGAAGACTGAAGCTTTCTTT
CASRPGGRKTEAFF
>TRBV7-9|TRBJ2-4|.|15
TGTGCCAGCAGCTTAGGGGGCCAACCTCGGAACATTCAGTACTTC
CASSLGGQPRNIQYF